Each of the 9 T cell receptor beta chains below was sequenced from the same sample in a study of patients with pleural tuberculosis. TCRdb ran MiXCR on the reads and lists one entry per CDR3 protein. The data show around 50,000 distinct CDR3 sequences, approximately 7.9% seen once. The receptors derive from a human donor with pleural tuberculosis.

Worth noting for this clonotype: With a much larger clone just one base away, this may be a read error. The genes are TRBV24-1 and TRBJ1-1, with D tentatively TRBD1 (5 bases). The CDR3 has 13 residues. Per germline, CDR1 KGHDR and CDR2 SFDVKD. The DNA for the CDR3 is TGTGCCTCCAGTGATTCGGGGGGGTTTCGAGCTTTCTTT. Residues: CASSDSGGFRAFF.

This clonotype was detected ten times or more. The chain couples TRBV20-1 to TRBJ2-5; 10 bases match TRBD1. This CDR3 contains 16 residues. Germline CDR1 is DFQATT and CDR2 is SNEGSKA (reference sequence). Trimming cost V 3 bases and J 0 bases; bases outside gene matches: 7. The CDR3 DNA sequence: TGCAGTGCTAGCTTGACAGGGGGCCTGTACCAAGAGACCCAGTACTTC. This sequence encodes CSASLTGGLYQETQYF.

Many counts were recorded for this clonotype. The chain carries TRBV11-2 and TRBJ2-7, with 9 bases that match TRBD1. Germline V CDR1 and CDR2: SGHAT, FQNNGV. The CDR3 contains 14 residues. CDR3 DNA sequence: TGTGCCGGCAGCTTAGTGGCGGGACAGGGAGAGCAGTACGTC. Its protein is CAGSLVAGQGEQYV.

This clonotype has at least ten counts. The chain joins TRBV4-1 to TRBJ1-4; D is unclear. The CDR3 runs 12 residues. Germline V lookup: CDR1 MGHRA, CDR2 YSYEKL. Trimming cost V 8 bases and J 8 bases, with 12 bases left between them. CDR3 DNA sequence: TGCGCCAGCGCCTCAACGGACGAAAAACTGTTTTTT. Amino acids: CASASTDEKLFF.

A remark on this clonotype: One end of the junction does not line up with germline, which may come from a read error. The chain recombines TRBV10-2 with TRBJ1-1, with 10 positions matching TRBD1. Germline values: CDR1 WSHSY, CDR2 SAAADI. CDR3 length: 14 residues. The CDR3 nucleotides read TGCGCCAGCAGTCTGACAGGGGGCAGGACTGAAGCTCTCTTT. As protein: CASSLTGGRTEALF.

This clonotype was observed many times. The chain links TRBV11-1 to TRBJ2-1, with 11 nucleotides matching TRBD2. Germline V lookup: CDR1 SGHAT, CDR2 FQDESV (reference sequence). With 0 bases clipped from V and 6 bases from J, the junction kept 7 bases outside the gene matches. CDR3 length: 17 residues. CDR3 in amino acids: CASSLAYLAGGSNEQFF. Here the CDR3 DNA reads TGTGCCAGCAGCTTAGCATATCTAGCGGGAGGCTCCAATGAGCAGTTCTTC.

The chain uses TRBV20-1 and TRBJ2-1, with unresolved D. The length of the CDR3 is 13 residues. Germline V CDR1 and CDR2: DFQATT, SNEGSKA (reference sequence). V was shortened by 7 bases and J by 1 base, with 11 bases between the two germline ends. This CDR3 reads CSVWSSSYNEQFF. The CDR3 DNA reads TGCAGTGTATGGAGTTCGTCCTACAATGAGCAGTTCTTC.

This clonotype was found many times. CDR3 loop: CSARDPLADTQYF. The DNA of the CDR3 is TGCAGTGCTAGAGATCCCCTGGCAGATACGCAGTATTTT. The genes are TRBV20-1 and TRBJ2-3; D call uncertain. CDR1 is DFQATT, CDR2 SNEGSKA, per germline (reference sequence). Trimming took 0 bases from V and 4 from J, leaving 8 bases between them. This CDR3 spans 13 amino acids.

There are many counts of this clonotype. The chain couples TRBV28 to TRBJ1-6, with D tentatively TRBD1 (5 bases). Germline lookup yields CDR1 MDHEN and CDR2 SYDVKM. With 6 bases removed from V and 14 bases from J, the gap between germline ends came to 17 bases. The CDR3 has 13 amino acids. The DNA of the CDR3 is TGTGCCAGCAGCCTAAGGGACCCATGGGCCCTCCACTTT. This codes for CASSLRDPWALHF.